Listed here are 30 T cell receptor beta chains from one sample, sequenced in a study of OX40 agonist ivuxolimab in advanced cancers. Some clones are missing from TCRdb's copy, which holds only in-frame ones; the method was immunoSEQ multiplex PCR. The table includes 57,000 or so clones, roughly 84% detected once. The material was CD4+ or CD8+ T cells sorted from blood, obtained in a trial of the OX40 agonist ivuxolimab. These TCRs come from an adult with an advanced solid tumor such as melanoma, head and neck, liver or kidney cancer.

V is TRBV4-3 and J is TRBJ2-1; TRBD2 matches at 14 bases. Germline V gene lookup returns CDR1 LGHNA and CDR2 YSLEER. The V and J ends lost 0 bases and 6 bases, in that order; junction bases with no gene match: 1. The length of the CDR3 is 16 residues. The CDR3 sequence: CASSQEGTSGSNEQFF. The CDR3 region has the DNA TGCGCCAGCAGCCAAGAAGGGACTAGCGGGAGCAATGAGCAGTTCTTC.

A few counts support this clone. The CDR3 is CASSPDLLQEGNQYF. The CDR3, as DNA: TGTGCCAGCTCACCGGATCTGTTGCAAGAAGGCAACCAGTACTTC. This chain uses TRBV18 with TRBJ2-5; D is uncertain. The CDR3 contains 15 residues. Germline values: CDR1 KGHSH, CDR2 LQKENI. The ends were cut back, 3 bases at V and 10 bases at J, with 21 bases in the middle.

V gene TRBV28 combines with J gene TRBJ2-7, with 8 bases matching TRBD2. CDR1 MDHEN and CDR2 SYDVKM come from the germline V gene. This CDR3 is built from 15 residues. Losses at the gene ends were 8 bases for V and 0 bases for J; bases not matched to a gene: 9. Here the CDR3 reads CASQEVAGFSYEQYF. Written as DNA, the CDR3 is TGTGCCAGCCAAGAAGTAGCGGGATTCTCCTACGAGCAGTACTTC.

The CDR3 DNA is TGTGCCAGCAGCCTCCCTGCCTACAATGAGCAGTTCTTC. It translates to CASSLPAYNEQFF. The chain employs TRBV13 and TRBJ2-1; the D is unclear. This CDR3 contains 13 residues. Germline V gene lookup returns CDR1 PRHDT and CDR2 FYEKMQ (reference sequence). V was pared by 5 bases and J by 2 bases, with 7 bases between.

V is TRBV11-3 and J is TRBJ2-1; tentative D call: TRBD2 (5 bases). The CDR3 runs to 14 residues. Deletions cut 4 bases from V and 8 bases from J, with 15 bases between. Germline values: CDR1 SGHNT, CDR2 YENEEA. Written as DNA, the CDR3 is TGTGCCAGCAGCTCGCTGACGCGGCGGGATGAGCAGTTCTTC. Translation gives CASSSLTRRDEQFF.

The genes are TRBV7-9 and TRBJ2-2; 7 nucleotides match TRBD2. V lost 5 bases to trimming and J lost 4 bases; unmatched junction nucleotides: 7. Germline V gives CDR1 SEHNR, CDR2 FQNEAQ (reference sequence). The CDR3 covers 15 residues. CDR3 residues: CASSPRDYGTGELFF. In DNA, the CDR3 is TGTGCCAGCAGCCCCCGGGACTATGGCACCGGGGAGCTGTTTTTT.

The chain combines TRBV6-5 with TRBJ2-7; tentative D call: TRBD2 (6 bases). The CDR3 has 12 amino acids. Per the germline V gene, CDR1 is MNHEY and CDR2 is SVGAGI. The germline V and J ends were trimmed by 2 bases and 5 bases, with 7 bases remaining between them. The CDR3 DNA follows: TGTGCCAGCAGTTACGGAGGGAACGAGCAGTACTTC. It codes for CASSYGGNEQYF.

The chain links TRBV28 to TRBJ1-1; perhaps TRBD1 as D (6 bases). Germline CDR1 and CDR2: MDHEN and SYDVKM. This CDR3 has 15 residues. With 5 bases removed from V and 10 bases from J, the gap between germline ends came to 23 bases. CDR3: CASSPLYVGARRAFF. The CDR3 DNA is TGTGCCAGCAGTCCTCTCTACGTGGGGGCGAGGAGAGCTTTCTTT. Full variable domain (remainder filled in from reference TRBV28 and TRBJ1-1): DVKVTQSSRYLVKRTGEKVFLECVQDMDHENMFWYRQDPGLGLRLIYFSYDVKMKEKGDIPEGYSVSREKKERFSLILESASTNQTSMYLCASSPLYVGARRAFFGQGTRLTVV.

CDR3 DNA sequence: TGTGCCTGGAGTTCTCCGGGACAGGGATATGAAAAACTGTTTTTT. Residues: CAWSSPGQGYEKLFF. This chain connects TRBV30 to TRBJ1-4; TRBD1 aligns across 9 bases. Germline V CDR1 and CDR2: GTSNPN, SVGIG (reference sequence). The CDR3 is made up of 15 amino acids. V was clipped by 2 bases and J by 6 bases; unmatched bases: 7. Full variable domain (outside the CDR3, taken from reference TRBV30 and TRBJ1-4): SQTIHQWPATLVQPVGSPLSLECTVEGTSNPNLYWYRQAAGRGLQLLFYSVGIGQISSEVPQNLSASRPQDRQFILSSKKLLLSDSGFYLCAWSSPGQGYEKLFFGSGTQLSVL.

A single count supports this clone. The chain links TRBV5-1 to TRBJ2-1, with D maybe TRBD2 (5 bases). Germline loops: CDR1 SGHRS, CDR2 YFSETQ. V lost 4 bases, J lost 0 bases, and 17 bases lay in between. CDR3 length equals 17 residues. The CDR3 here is CASSDNTDWSSYNEQFF. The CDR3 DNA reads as TGCGCCAGCAGCGATAATACGGACTGGAGCTCCTACAATGAGCAGTTCTTC.

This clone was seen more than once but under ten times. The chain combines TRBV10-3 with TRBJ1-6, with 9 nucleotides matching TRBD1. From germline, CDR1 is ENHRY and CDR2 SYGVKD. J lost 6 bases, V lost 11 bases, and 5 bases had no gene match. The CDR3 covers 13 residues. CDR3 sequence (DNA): TGTGCCGCTTCGGACAGGGGTAATTCACCCCTCCACTTT. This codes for CAASDRGNSPLHF.

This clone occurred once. As DNA, the CDR3 is TGCGCCAGCAGCCGACTAGCCGCCTACGAGCAGTACTTC. Protein: CASSRLAAYEQYF. The chain couples TRBV5-1 to TRBJ2-7; 7 bases are a match to TRBD2. CDR1 SGHRS and CDR2 YFSETQ come from the germline V gene. The CDR3 is made up of 13 amino acids. J was trimmed by 2 bases and V by 4 bases; bases with no gene match: 3.

CDR3 nucleotide sequence: TGTGCCAGCAGCTACCCAACTAGCTACAATGAGCAGTTCTTC. Protein: CASSYPTSYNEQFF. The rearrangement joins TRBV7-9 to TRBJ2-1, with D perhaps TRBD2 (5 bases). There are 14 residues in the CDR3. Trimming took off 4 bases at V and 3 bases at J, with 10 bases between the two ends. CDR1 is SEHNR and CDR2 is FQNEAQ in the germline V gene (reference sequence).

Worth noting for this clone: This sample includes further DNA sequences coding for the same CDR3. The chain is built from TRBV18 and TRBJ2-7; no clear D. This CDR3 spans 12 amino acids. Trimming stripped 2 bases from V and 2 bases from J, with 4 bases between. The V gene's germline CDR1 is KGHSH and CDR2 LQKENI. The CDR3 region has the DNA TGTGCCAGCTCACCAGGAACCTACGAGCAGTACTTC. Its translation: CASSPGTYEQYF.

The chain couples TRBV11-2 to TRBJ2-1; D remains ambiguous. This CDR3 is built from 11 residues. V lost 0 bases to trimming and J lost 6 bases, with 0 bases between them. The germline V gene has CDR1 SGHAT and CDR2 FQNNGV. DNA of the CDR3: TGTGCCAGCAGCTTAGACAATGAGCAGTTCTTC. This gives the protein CASSLDNEQFF.

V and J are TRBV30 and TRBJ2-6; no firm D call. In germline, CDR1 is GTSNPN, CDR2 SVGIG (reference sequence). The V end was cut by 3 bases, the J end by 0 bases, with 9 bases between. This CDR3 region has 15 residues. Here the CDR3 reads CAWSLRISGANVLTF. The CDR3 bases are TGTGCCTGGAGCCTCAGGATCTCTGGGGCCAACGTCCTGACTTTC.

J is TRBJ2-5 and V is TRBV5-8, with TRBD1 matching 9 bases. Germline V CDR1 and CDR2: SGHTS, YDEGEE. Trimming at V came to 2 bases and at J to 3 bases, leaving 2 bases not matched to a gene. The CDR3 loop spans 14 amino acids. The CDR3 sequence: CASSFRTGEETQYF. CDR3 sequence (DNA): TGTGCCAGCAGCTTCAGGACAGGGGAAGAGACCCAGTACTTC.

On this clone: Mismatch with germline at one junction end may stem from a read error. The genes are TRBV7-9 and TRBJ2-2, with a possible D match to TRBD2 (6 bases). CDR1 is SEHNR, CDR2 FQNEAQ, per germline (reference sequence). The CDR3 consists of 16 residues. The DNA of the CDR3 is TGTGCCAGCAGCCCCTGGCTAGCTAGCGACGCCGGGGGGCTGTTTTTT. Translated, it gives CASSPWLASDAGGLFF.

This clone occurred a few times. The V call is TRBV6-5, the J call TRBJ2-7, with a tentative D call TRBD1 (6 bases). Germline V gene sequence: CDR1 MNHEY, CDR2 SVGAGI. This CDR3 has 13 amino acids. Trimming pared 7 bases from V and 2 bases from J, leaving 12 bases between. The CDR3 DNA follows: TGTGCCAGCACCGGACAGCTACCCTACGAGCAGTACTTC. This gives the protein CASTGQLPYEQYF.

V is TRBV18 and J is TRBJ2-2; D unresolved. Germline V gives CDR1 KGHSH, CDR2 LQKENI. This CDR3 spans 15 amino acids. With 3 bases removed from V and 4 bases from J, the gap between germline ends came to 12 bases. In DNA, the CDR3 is TGTGCCAGCTCACCTCGCCCAGATTTCACCGGGGAGCTGTTTTTT. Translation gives CASSPRPDFTGELFF.

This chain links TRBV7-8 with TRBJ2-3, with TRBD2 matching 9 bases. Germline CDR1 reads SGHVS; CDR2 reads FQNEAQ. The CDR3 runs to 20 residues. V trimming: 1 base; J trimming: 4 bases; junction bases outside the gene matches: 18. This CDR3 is CASSLVWGSGRGSYPDTQYF. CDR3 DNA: TGTGCCAGCAGCTTAGTGTGGGGTAGCGGGAGAGGGTCATATCCAGATACGCAGTATTTT.

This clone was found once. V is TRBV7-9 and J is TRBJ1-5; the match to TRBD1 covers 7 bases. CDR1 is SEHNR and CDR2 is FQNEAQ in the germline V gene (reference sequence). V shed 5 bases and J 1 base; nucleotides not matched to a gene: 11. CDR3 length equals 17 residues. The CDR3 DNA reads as TGTGCCAGCAGCGGCCCCCGGGAGGGGGCAAGCAATCAGCCCCAGCATTTT. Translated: CASSGPREGASNQPQHF.

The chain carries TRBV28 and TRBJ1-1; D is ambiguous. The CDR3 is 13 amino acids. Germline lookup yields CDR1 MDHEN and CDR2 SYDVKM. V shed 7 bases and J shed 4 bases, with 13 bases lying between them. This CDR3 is CASNMGLSTEAFF. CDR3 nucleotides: TGTGCCAGCAATATGGGTCTAAGCACTGAAGCTTTCTTT.

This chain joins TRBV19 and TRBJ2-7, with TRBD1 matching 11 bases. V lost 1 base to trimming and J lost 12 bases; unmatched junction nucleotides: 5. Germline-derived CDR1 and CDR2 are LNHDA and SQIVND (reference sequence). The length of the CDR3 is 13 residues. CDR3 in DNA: TGTGCCAGTAGTATAGGGACAGGGGGCGATCCGTACTTC. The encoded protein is CASSIGTGGDPYF.

The CDR3 is CASSPLTGGADTQYF. CDR3 sequence (DNA): TGTGCCAGCAGTCCATTAACGGGAGGGGCAGATACGCAGTATTTT. The genes are TRBV27 and TRBJ2-3, with 8 bases matching TRBD2. V dropped 5 bases and J dropped 4; count of bases not matched to a gene: 8. CDR3 length: 15 residues. CDR1 and CDR2 from the germline V gene are MNHEY and SMNVEV (reference sequence).

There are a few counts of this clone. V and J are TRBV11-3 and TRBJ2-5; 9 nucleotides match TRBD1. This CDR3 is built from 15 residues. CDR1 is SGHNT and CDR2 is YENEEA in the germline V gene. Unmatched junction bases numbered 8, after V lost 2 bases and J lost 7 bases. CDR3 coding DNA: TGTGCCAGCAGCTTAAGGCCGGGACAGGGTTTGACCCAGTACTTC. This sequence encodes CASSLRPGQGLTQYF.

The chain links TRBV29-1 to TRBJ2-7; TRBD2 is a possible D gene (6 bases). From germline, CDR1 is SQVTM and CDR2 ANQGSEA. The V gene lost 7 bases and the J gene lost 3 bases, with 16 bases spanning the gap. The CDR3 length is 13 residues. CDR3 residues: CSARGRSYYEQYF. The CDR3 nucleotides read TGCAGCGCCAGAGGGAGGTCCTACTACGAGCAGTACTTC.

The CDR3 region is CASSVEGGADTQYF. CDR3 bases: TGTGCCAGCAGCGTAGAGGGGGGCGCAGATACGCAGTATTTT. V usage is TRBV9 and J usage is TRBJ2-3, with D perhaps given as TRBD1 or TRBD2 (6 bases each). The CDR3 is 14 amino acids. The ends were cut back, 0 bases at V and 4 bases at J, with 9 bases in the middle. The germline gives CDR1 SGDLS, CDR2 YYNGEE.

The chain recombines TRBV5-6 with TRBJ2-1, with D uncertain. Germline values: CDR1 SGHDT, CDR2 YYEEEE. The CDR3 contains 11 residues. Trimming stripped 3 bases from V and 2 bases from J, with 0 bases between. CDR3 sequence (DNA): TGTGCCAGCAGCTCCTACAATGAGCAGTTCTTC. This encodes CASSSYNEQFF.

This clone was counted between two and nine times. The CDR3 DNA follows: TGTGCCAGCAGCTTAAGGGGGCCCCTCAATCAGCCCCAGCATTTT. Translation gives CASSLRGPLNQPQHF. The V call is TRBV11-3, the J call TRBJ1-5, with 7 positions matching TRBD1. The germline V gene encodes CDR1 SGHNT and CDR2 YENEEA. Trimming at V came to 2 bases and at J to 3 bases, leaving 4 bases not matched to a gene. The CDR3 consists of 15 residues.